These 8 T cell receptor beta chains were all obtained from the same sample, sequenced in a study of cytomegalovirus exposure and HLA in healthy donors. Primers for the PCR totalled 60 Vbeta and 13 Jbeta. Sequencing was performed with immunoSEQ multiplex PCR; in TCRdb, only in-frame clones are kept and a portion is missing. The sample lists about 130,000 clones; 60% to 80% were seen once. The sample comprised PBMCs. The receptors shown here come from a female donor in good health and CMV-seronegative.

The chain employs TRBV30 and TRBJ1-3; D gene unclear. Germline-derived CDR1 and CDR2 are GTSNPN and SVGIG (reference sequence). With 5 bases removed from V and 2 bases from J, the gap between germline ends came to 10 bases. The CDR3 covers 13 residues. CDR3: CAWGRKAGNTIYF. In DNA form, the CDR3 reads TGTGCCTGGGGGAGGAAGGCTGGAAACACCATATATTTT.

This clone was counted a few times. The chain has TRBV5-1 and TRBJ2-5; tentative D call: TRBD1 (5 bases). V was shortened by 5 bases and J by 2 bases, with 10 bases between the two germline ends. The CDR3 contains 13 residues. The germline gives CDR1 SGHRS, CDR2 YFSETQ. The CDR3 is CASRPDNQETQYF. Here the CDR3 DNA reads TGCGCCAGCAGACCGGACAATCAAGAGACCCAGTACTTC.

As to this clone: This sample includes further DNA sequences coding for the same CDR3. The chain couples TRBV29-1 to TRBJ2-2; D gene unclear. Germline loops: CDR1 SQVTM, CDR2 ANQGSEA. V lost 6 bases, J lost 2 bases, and 10 bases lay in between. The length of the CDR3 is 13 residues. This chain's CDR3 is CSVVTDNTGELFF. For the CDR3, the DNA is TGCAGCGTCGTGACTGACAACACCGGGGAGCTGTTTTTT.

The CDR3 DNA sequence: TGCGCCAGCAGATTCACCAAGCTAGGCAATGAGCAGTTCTTC. Translation: CASRFTKLGNEQFF. The chain has TRBV10-1 and TRBJ2-1; no clear D gene. This CDR3 spans 14 amino acids. Trimming took off 6 bases at V and 6 bases at J, with 15 bases between the two ends. Germline V gene lookup returns CDR1 WNHNN and CDR2 SYGVQD (reference sequence).

The chain uses TRBV11-2 and TRBJ2-7; TRBD2 agrees at 9 bases. The length of the CDR3 is 15 residues. Germline CDR1 reads SGHAT; CDR2 reads FQNNGV. V was pared by 2 bases and J by 3 bases, with 5 bases of the junction left unmatched. The CDR3 region has the DNA TGTGCCAGCAGCTTATTAGCGGGAGATAACTACGAGCAGTACTTC. Its protein is CASSLLAGDNYEQYF.

The chain is built from TRBV4-3 and TRBJ2-7; TRBD2 might be the D (5 bases). V lost 4 bases and J 6 bases, leaving 22 bases between the germline ends. The V gene's germline CDR1 is LGHNA and CDR2 YSLEER. The CDR3 runs 16 residues. The CDR3 region is CASSLQSTGSSSEQYF. Here the CDR3 DNA reads TGCGCCAGCAGCCTCCAATCGACGGGGAGTAGTAGCGAGCAGTACTTC.

This chain connects TRBV5-1 to TRBJ1-4; D unresolved. Trimming cost V 4 bases and J 1 base, with 5 bases left between them. The V gene's germline CDR1 is SGHRS and CDR2 YFSETQ. The CDR3 loop spans 13 amino acids. The CDR3 reads CASSSGTNEKLFF. CDR3 nucleotide sequence: TGCGCCAGCAGCAGCGGAACTAATGAAAAACTGTTTTTT.

V and J are TRBV9 and TRBJ1-2; 9 bases align to TRBD1. CDR1 SGDLS and CDR2 YYNGEE come from the germline V gene. The CDR3 has 19 amino acids. J lost 1 base, V lost 3 bases, and 16 bases had no gene match. CDR3 sequence reads: CASSAHPRTGAGYNYGYTF. The DNA for the CDR3 is TGTGCCAGCAGCGCTCATCCCCGGACAGGGGCAGGTTATAACTATGGCTACACCTTC. Complete variable domain (other parts from reference TRBV9 and TRBJ1-2): DSGVTQTPKHLITATGQRVTLRCSPRSGDLSVYWYQQSLDQGLQFLIQYYNGEERAKGNILERFSAQQFPDLHSELNLSSLELGDSALYFCASSAHPRTGAGYNYGYTFGSGTRLTVV.